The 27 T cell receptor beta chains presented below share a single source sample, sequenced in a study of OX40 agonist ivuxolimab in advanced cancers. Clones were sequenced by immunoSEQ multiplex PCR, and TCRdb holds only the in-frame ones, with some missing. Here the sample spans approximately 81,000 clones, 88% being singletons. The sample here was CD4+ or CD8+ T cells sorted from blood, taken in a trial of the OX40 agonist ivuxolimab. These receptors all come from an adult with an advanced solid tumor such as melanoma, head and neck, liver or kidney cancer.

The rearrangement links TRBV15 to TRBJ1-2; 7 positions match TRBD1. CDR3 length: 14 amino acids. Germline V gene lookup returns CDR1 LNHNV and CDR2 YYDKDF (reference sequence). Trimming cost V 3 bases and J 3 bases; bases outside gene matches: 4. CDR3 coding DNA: TGTGCCACCAGCAGTCAGGGGGGCGACTATGGCTACACCTTC. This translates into CATSSQGGDYGYTF.

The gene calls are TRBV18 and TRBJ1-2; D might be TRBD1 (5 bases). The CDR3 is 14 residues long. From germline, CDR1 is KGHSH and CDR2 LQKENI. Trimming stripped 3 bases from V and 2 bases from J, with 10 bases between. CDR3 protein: CASSPGRENYGYTF. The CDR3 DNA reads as TGTGCCAGCTCACCGGGCAGGGAGAACTATGGCTACACCTTC. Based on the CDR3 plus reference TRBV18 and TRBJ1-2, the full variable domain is NAGVMQNPRHLVRRRGQEARLRCSPMKGHSHVYWYRQLPEEGLKFMVYLQKENIIDESGMPKERFSAEFPKEGPSILRIQQVVRGDSAAYFCASSPGRENYGYTFGSGTRLTVV.

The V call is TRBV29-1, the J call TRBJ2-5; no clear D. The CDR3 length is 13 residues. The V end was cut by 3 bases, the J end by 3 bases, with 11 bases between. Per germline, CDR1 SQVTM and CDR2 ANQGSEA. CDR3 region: CSVDRPPEETQYF. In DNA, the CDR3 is TGCAGCGTTGATCGACCCCCGGAAGAGACCCAGTACTTC.

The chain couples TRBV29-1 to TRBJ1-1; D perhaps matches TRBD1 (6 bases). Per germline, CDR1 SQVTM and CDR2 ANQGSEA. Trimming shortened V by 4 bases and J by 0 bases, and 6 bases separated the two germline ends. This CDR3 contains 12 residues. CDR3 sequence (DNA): TGCAGCGTTGGGACAGTGAACACTGAAGCTTTCTTT. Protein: CSVGTVNTEAFF.

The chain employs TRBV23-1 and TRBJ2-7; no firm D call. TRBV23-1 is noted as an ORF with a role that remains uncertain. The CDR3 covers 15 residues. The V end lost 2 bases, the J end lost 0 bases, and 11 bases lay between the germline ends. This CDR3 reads CASSQESSSSYEQYF. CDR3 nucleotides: TGCGCCAGCAGTCAAGAGTCTTCTAGCTCCTACGAGCAGTACTTC.

In DNA form, the CDR3 reads TGTGCCAGCAGTGAACGTTTGACAGCCTATGGCTACACCTTC. Protein: CASSERLTAYGYTF. The J gene is TRBJ1-2, the V gene TRBV6-1; a possible D gene is TRBD1 (5 bases). The V end lost 2 bases, the J end lost 4 bases, and 11 bases lay between the germline ends. This CDR3 spans 14 amino acids. Per germline, CDR1 MNHNS and CDR2 SASEGT.

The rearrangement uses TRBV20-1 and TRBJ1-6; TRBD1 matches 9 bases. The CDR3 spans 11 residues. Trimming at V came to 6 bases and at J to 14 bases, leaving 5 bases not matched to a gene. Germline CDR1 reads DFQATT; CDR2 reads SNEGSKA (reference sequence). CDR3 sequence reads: CSALQGATLHF. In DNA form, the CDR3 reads TGCAGTGCGTTACAGGGGGCAACCCTCCACTTT.

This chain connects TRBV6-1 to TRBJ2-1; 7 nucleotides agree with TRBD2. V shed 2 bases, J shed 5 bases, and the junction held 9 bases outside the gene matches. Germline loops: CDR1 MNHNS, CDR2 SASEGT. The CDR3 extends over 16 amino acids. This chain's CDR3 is CASSERKVGGDNEQFF. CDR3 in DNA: TGTGCCAGCAGTGAACGAAAAGTGGGGGGGGACAATGAGCAGTTCTTC.

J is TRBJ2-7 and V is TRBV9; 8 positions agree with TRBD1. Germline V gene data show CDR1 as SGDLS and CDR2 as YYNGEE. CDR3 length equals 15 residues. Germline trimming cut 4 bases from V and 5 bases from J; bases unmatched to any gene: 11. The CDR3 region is CASSLRQGLMDEQYF. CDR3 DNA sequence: TGTGCCAGCAGCCTCAGACAGGGGTTAATGGACGAGCAGTACTTC.

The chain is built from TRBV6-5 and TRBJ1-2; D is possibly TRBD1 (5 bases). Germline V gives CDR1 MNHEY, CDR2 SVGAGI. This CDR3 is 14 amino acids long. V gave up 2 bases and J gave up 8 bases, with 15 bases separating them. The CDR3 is CASSYGSGTSGYTF. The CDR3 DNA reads TGTGCCAGCAGTTACGGGAGTGGGACTTCAGGCTACACCTTC.

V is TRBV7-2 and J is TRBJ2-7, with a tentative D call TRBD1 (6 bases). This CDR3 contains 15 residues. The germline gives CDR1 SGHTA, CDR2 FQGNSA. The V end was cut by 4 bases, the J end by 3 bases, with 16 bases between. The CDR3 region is CASSSAVDSHYEQYF. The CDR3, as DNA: TGTGCCAGCAGCTCCGCCGTGGACAGCCACTACGAGCAGTACTTC.

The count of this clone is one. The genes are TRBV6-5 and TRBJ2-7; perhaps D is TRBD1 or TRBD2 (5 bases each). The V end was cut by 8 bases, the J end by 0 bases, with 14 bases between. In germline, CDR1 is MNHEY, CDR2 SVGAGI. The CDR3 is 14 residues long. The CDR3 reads CASGGWESSYEQYF. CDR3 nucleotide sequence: TGTGCCAGCGGGGGTTGGGAAAGCTCCTACGAGCAGTACTTC.

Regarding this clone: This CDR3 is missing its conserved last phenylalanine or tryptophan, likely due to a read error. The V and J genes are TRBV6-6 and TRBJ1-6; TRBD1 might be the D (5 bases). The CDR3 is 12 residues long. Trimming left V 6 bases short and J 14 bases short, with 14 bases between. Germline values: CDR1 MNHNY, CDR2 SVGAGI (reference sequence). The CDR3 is CASRNIGATLHL. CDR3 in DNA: TGTGCCAGCAGAAACATAGGGGCGACCCTCCACCTT.

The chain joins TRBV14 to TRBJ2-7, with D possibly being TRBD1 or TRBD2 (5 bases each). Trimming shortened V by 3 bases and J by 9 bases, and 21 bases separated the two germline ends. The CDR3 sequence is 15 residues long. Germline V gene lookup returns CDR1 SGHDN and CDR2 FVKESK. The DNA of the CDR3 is TGTGCCAGCAGCCAGGGGGTCAGTAGCTTATCGGGGCAGTACTTC. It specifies CASSQGVSSLSGQYF.

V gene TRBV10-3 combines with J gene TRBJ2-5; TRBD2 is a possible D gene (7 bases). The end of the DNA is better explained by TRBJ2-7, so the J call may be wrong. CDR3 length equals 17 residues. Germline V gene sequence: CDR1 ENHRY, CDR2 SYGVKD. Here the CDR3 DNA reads TGTGCCATCAAAGGGACCGGGGGGCCAGGGTTAACCTACGAGCAGTACTTC. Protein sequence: CAIKGTGGPGLTYEQYF.

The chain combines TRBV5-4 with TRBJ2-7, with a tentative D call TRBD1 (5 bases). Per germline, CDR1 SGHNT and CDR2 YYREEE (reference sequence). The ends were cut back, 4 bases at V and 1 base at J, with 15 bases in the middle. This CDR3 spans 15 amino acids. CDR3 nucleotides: TGTGCCAGCAGCCCTCAGGGTGTGGGATCCTACGAGCAGTACTTC. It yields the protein CASSPQGVGSYEQYF.

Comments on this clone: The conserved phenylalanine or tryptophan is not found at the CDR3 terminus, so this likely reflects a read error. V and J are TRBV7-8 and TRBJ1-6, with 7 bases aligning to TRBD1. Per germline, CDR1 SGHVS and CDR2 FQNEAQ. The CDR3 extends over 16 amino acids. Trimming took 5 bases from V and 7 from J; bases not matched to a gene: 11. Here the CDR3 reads CASSPSTQGSNSPLHL. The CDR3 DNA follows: TGTGCCAGCAGCCCATCAACACAGGGGAGCAATTCACCCCTCCACCTT.

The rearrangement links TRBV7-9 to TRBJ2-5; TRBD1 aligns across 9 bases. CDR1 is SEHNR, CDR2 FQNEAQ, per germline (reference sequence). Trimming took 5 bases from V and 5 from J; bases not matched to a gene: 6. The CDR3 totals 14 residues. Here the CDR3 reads CASSPQGAGETQYF. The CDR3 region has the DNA TGTGCCAGCAGCCCACAGGGGGCTGGGGAGACCCAGTACTTC. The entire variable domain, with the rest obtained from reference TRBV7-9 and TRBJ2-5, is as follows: DTGVSQNPRHKITKRGQNVTFRCDPISEHNRLYWYRQTLGQGPEFLTYFQNEAQLEKSRLLSDRFSAERPKGSFSTLEIQRTEQGDSAMYLCASSPQGAGETQYFGPGTRLLVL.

CDR3 region: CASQDRINQPQHF. In nucleotides, the CDR3 is TGTGCCAGCCAGGACCGTATCAATCAGCCCCAGCATTTT. V usage is TRBV2 and J usage is TRBJ1-5; no clear D. The CDR3 consists of 13 residues. Trimming took 8 bases from V and 3 from J, leaving 11 bases between them. The V gene's germline CDR1 is SNHLY and CDR2 FYNNEI.

The CDR3 DNA is TGTGCCAGCAGCTTAACTGGCCAGTCGGCGGTTACCTGGGGGACCCAGTACTTC. Its translation is CASSLTGQSAVTWGTQYF. This sequence joins TRBV7-3 and TRBJ2-5; D call uncertain. Germline CDR1 SGHTA, CDR2 FQGTGA. This CDR3 has 18 amino acids. Trimming took 0 bases from V and 7 from J, leaving 24 bases between them. The full variable domain, in which reference TRBV7-3 and TRBJ2-5 provide the parts outside the CDR3, is GAGVSQTPSNKVTEKGKYVELRCDPISGHTALYWYRQSLGQGPEFLIYFQGTGAADDSGLPNDRFFAVRPEGSVSTLKIQRTERGDSAVYLCASSLTGQSAVTWGTQYFGPGTRLLVL.

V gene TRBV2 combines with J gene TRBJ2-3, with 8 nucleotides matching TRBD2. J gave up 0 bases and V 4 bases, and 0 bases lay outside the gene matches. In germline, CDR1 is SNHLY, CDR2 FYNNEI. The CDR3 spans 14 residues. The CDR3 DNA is TGTGCCAGCAGTGTAGCGGGAAGCACAGATACGCAGTATTTT. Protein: CASSVAGSTDTQYF.

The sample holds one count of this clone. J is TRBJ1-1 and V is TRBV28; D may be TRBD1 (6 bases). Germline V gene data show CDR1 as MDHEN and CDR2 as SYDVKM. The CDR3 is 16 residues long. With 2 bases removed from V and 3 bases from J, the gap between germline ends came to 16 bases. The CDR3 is CASSLSGPQGHTEAFF. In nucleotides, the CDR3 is TGTGCCAGCAGTTTAAGCGGCCCCCAGGGGCACACTGAAGCTTTCTTT.

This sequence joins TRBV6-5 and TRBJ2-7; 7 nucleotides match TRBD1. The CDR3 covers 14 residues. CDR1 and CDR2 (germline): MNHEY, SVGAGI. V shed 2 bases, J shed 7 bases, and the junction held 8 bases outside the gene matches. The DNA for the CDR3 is TGTGCCAGCAGTTACCGGGGACAGCCAGCGGAGCAGTACTTC. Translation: CASSYRGQPAEQYF.

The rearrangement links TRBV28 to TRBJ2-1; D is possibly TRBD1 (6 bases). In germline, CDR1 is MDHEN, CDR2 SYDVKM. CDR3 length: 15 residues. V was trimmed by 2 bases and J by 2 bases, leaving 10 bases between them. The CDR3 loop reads CASSLAGAAYNEQFF. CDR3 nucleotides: TGTGCCAGCAGTTTAGCAGGGGCAGCCTACAATGAGCAGTTCTTC.

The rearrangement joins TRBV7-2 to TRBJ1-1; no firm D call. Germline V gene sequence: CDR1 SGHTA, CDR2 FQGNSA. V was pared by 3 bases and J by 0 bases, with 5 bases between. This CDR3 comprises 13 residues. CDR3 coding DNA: TGTGCCAGCAGCTTCGGGTTGAACACTGAAGCTTTCTTT. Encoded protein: CASSFGLNTEAFF.

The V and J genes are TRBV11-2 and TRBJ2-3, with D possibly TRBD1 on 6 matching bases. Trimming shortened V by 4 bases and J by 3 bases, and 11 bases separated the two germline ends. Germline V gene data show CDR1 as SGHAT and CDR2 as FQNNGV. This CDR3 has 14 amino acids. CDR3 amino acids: CASSSPQGTDTQYF. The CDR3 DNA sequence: TGTGCCAGCAGCTCCCCCCAGGGGACAGATACGCAGTATTTT.

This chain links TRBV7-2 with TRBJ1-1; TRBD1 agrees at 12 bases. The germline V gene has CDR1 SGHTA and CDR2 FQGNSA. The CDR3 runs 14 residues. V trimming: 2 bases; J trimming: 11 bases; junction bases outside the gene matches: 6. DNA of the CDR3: TGTGCCAGCAGCTTACGGGACAGGGGGCGCCCGGCTTTCTTT. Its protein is CASSLRDRGRPAFF.